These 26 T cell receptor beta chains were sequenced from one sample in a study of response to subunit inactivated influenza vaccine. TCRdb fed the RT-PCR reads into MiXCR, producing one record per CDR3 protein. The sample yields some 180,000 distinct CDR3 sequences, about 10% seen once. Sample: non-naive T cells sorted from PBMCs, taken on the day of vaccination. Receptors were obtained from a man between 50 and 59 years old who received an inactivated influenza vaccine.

Written as DNA, the CDR3 is TGCGCCAGCAGTGAGAATTGGCAGGCCCAGGACTATGGCTACACCTTC. Its protein is CASSENWQAQDYGYTF. This chain connects TRBV10-2 to TRBJ1-2, with D unresolved. Germline assignment: CDR1 WSHSY and CDR2 SAAADI. The CDR3 contains 16 residues. The V and J ends lost 2 bases and 3 bases respectively, with 16 bases between them.

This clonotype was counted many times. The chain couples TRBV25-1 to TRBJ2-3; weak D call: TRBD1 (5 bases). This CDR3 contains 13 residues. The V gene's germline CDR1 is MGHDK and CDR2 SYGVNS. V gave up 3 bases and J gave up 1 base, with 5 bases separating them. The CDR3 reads CASSDRGTDTQYF. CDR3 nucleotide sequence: TGTGCCAGCAGTGACAGGGGCACAGATACGCAGTATTTT.

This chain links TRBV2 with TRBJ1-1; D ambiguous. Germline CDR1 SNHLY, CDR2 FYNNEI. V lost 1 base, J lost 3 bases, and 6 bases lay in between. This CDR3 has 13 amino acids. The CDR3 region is CASSEDRDTEAFF. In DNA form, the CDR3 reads TGTGCCAGCAGTGAAGACCGGGACACTGAAGCTTTCTTT.

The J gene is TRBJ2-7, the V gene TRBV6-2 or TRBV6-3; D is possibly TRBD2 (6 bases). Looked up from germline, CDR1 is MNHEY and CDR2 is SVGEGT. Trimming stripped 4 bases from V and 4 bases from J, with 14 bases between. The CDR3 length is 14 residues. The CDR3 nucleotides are TGTGCCAGCAGTTGGGAGGTTGGAGCTTACGAGCAGTACTTC. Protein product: CASSWEVGAYEQYF.

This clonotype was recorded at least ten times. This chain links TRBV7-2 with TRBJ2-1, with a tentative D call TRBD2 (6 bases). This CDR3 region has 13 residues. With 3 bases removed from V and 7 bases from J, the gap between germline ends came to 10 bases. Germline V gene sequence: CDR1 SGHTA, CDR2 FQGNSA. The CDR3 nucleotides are TGTGCCAGCAGCTTCAGGACTATAAATGAGCAGTTCTTC. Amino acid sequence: CASSFRTINEQFF.

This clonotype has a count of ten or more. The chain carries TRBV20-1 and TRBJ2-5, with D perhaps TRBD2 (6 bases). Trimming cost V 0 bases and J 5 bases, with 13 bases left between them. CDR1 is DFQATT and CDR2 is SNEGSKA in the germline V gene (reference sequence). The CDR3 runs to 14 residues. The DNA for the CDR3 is TGCAGTGCTAGAGATCTTGGAGGGTTGGAGACCCAGTACTTC. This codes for CSARDLGGLETQYF.

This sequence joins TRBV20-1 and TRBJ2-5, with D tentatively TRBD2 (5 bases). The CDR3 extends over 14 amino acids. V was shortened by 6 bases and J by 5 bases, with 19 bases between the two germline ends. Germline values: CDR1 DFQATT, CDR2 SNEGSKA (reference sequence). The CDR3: CSAAPLSVGETQYF. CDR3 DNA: TGCAGTGCCGCCCCTCTTAGCGTAGGGGAGACCCAGTACTTC.

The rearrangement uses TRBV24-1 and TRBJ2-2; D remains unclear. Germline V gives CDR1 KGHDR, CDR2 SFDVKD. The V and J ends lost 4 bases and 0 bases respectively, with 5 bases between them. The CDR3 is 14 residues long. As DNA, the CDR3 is TGTGCCACCAGTGACGGTACGAACACCGGGGAGCTGTTTTTT. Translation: CATSDGTNTGELFF.

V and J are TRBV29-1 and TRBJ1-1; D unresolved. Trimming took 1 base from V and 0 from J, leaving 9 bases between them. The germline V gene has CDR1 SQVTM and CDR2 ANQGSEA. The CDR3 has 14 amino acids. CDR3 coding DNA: TGCAGCGTTGAAGGCCAGGCGGTGAACACTGAAGCTTTCTTT. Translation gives CSVEGQAVNTEAFF. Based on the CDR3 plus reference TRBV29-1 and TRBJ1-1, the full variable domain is SAVISQKPSRDICQRGTSLTIQCQVDSQVTMMFWYRQQPGQSLTLIATANQGSEATYESGFVIDKFPISRPNLTFSTLTVSNMSPEDSSIYLCSVEGQAVNTEAFFGQGTRLTVV.

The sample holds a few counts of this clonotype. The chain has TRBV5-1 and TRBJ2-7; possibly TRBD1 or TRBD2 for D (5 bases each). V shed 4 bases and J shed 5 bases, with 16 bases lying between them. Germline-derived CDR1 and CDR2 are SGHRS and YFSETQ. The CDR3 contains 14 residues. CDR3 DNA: TGCGCCAGCAGCCTGGGGACGGCCGCCGACGAGCAGTACTTC. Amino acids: CASSLGTAADEQYF.

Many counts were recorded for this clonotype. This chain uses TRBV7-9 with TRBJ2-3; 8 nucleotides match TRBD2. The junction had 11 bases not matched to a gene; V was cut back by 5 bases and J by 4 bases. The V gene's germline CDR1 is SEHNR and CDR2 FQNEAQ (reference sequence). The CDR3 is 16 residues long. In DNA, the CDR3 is TGTGCCAGCAGCGTCACTCACCCCGGGGGGGCAGATACGCAGTATTTT. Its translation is CASSVTHPGGADTQYF.

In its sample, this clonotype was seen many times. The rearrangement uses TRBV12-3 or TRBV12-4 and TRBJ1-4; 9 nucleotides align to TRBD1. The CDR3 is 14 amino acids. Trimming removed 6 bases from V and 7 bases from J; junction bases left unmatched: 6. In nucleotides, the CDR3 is TGTGCCAGCAGCAATACAGGGGGCACTGAAAAACTGTTTTTT. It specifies CASSNTGGTEKLFF.

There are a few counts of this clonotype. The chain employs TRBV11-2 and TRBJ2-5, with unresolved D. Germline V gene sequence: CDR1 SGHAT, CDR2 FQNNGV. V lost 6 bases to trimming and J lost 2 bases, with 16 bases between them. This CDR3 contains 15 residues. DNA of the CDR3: TGTGCCAGCAGTCCCGACGTGTGGCAACAAGAGACCCAGTACTTC. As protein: CASSPDVWQQETQYF.

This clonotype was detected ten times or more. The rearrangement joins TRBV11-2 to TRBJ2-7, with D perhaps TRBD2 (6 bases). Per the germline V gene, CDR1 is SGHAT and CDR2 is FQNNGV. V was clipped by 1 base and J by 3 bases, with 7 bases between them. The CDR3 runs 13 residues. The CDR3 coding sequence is TGTGCCAGCAGCTTAGTGGAGGGCTACGAGCAGTACTTC. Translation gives CASSLVEGYEQYF.

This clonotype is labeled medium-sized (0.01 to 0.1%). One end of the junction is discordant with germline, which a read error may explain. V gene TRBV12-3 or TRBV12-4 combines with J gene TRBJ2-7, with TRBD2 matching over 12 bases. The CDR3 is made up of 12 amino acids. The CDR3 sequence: CASSSGLAGYDF. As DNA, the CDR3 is TGTGCCAGCAGCTCGGGACTAGCGGGTTACGACTTC.

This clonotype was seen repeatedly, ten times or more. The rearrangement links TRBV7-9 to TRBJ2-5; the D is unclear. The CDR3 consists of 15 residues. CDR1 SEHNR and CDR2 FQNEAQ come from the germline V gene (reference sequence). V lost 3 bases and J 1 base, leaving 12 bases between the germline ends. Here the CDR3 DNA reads TGTGCCAGCAGCTTCCAGGCCTCAGGCCAAGAGACCCAGTACTTC. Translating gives CASSFQASGQETQYF.

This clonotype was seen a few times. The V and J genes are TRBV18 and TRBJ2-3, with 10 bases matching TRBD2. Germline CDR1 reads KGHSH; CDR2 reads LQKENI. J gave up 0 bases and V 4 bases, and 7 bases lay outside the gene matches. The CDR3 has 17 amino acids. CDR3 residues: CASSRIPTSGSTDTQYF. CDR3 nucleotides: TGTGCCAGCTCACGCATTCCGACTAGCGGGAGCACAGATACGCAGTATTTT.

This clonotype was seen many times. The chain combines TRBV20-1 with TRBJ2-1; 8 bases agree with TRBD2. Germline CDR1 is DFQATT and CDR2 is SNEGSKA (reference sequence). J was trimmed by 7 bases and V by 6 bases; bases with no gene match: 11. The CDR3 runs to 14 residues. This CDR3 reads CSAVVAGQLNEQFF. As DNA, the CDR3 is TGCAGTGCCGTAGTAGCGGGGCAGCTAAATGAGCAGTTCTTC.

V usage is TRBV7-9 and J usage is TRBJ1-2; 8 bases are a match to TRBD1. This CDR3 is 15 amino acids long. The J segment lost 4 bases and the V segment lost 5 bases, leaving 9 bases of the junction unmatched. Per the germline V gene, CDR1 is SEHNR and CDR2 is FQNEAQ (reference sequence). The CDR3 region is CASSGQGQAIYGYTF. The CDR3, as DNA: TGTGCCAGCAGCGGACAGGGTCAGGCGATCTATGGCTACACCTTC.

The CDR3 DNA is TGTGCCAGCAGTTTACGGCAGGGGGCGTGGGATGAGCAGTTCTTC. Translated, it gives CASSLRQGAWDEQFF. The genes are TRBV28 and TRBJ2-1, with TRBD1 identical over 8 bases. In germline, CDR1 is MDHEN, CDR2 SYDVKM. CDR3 length: 15 residues. After removal of 2 bases from V and 8 bases from J, the junction contained 8 bases not matched to a gene.

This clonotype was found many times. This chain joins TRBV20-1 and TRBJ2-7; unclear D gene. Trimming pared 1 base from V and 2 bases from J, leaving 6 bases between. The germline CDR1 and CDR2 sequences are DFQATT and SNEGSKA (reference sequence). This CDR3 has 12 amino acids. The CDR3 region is CSARGGTYEQYF. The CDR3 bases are TGCAGTGCTAGAGGGGGTACCTACGAGCAGTACTTC.

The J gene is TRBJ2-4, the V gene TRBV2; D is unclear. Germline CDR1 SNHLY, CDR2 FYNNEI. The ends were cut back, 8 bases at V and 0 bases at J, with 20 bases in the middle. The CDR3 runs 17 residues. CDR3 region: CASCLRATPGAKNIQYF. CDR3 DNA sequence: TGTGCCAGCTGTTTAAGGGCGACCCCCGGAGCCAAAAACATTCAGTACTTC.

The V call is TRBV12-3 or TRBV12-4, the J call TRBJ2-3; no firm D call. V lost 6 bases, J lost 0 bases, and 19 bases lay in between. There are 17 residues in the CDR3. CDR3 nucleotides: TGTGCCAGCAGCTCCTCCGGCCAGACCGATAGCACAGATACGCAGTATTTT. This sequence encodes CASSSSGQTDSTDTQYF.

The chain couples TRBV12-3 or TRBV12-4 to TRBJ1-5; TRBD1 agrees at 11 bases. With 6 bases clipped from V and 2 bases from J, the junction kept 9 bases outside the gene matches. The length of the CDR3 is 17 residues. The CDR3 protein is CASRPGQGAWGNQPQHF. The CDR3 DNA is TGTGCCAGCAGGCCAGGACAGGGGGCCTGGGGCAATCAGCCCCAGCATTTT.

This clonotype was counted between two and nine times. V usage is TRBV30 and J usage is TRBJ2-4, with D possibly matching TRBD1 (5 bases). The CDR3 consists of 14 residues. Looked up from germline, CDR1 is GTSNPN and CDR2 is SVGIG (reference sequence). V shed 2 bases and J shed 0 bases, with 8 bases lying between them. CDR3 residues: CAWSLGLAKNIQYF. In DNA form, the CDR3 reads TGTGCCTGGAGTTTGGGGCTAGCCAAAAACATTCAGTACTTC.

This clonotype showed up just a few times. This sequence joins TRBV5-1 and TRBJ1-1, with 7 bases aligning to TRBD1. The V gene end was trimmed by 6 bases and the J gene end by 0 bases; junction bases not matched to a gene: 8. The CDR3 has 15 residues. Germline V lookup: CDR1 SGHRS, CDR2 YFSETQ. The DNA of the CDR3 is TGCGCCAGCACAATCGAGGGGGCGATGAACACTGAAGCTTTCTTT. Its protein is CASTIEGAMNTEAFF.